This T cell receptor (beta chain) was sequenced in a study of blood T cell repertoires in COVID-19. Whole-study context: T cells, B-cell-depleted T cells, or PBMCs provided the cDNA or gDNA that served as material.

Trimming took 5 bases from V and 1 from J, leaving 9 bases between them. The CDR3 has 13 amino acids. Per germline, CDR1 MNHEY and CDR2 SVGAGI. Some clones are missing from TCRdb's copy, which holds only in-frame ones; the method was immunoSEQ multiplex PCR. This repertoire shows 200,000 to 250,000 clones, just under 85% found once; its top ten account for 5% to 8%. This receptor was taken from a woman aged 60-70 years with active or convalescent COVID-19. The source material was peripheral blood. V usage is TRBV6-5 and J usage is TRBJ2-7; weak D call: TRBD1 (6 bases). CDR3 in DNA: TGTGCCAGCAGTCGGGACAAGTCCTACGAGCAGTACTTC. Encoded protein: CASSRDKSYEQYF.